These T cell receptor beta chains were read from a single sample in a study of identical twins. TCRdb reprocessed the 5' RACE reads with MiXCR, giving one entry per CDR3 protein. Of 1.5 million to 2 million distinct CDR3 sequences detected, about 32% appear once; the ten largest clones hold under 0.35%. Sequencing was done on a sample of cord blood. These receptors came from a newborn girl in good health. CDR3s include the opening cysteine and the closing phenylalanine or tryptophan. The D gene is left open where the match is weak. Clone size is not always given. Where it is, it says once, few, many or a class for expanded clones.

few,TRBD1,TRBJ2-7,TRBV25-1,CASSESGTGGWYEQYF,TGTGCCAGCAGTGAATCGGGGACAGGGGGCTGGTACGAGCAGTACTTC
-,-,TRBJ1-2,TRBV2,CASPTAGSSYLSNYGYTF,TGTGCCAGCCCGACGGCAGGGTCCTCTTACCTTTCTAACTATGGCTACACCTTC
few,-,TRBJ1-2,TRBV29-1,CSVVLGGRYGYTF,TGCAGCGTTGTCTTGGGGGGAAGGTATGGCTACACCTTC
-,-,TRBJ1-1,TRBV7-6,CASSRRGRWSNTEAFF,TGTGCCAGCAGCCGCCGGGGTAGGTGGTCGAACACTGAAGCTTTCTTT
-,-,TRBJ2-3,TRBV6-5,CASCYLGRTDTQYF,TGTGCCAGCTGTTACCTAGGGCGCACAGATACGCAGTATTTT
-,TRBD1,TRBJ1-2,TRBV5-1,CASSSGQGAGYTF,TGCGCCAGCAGCTCCGGACAGGGGGCGGGCTACACCTTC
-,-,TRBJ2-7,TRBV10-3,CAIRKGGRSYEQYF,TGTGCCATCCGTAAGGGGGGCCGATCGTACGAGCAGTACTTC
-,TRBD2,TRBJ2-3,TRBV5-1,CASSLAGGGGVTDTQYF,TGCGCCAGCAGCTTGGCCGGTGGCGGGGGGGTCACAGATACGCAGTATTTT
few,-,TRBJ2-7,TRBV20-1,CSARVGYHEQYF,TGCAGTGCTAGAGTGGGCTACCACGAGCAGTACTTC
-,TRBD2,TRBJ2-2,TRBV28,CASRGSGRAAGELFF,TGTGCCAGCAGGGGAAGCGGGAGGGCTGCCGGGGAGCTGTTTTTT
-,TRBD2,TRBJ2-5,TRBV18,CASSPPTSGREETQYF,TGTGCCAGCTCACCACCGACTAGCGGGAGGGAAGAGACCCAGTACTTC
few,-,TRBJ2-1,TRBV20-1,CSAKGTRSSYNEQFF,TGCAGTGCTAAGGGGACCAGGAGCTCCTACAATGAGCAGTTCTTC
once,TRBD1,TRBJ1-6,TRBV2,CASSAPGQINLPLHF,TGTGCCAGCAGTGCCCCGGGACAGATCAATTTGCCCCTCCACTTT
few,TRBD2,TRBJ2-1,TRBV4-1,CASSQSIAGGPNEQFF,TGCGCCAGCAGCCAATCAATAGCGGGGGGGCCCAATGAGCAGTTCTTC
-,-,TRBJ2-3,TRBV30,CAWRLGSPALYTQYF,TGTGCCTGGAGATTAGGTTCCCCCGCTTTATATACGCAGTATTTT
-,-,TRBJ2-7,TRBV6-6,CASSWSYGNYEQYF,TGTGCCAGCAGTTGGAGTTACGGGAACTACGAGCAGTACTTC
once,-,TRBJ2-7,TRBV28,CACSLITGSPYEQYF,TGTGCCTGCAGTTTAATCACAGGCTCCCCCTACGAGCAGTACTTC